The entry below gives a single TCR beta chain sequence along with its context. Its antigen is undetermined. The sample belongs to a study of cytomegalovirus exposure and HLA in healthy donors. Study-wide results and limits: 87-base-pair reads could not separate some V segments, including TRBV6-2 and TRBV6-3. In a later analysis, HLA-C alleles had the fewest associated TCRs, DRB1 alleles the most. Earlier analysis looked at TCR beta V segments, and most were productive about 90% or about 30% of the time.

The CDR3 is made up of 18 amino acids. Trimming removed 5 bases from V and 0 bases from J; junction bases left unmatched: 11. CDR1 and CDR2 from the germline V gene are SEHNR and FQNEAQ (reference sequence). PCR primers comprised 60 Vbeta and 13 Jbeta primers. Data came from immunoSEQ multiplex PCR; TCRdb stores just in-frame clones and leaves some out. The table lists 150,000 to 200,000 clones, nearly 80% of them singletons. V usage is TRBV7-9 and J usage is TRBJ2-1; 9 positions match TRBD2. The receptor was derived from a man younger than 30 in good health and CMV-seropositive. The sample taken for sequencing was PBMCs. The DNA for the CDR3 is TGTGCCAGCAGCCGGACAAGCGGGAGGTTTAGCTCCTACAATGAGCAGTTCTTC. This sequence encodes CASSRTSGRFSSYNEQFF.